Shown below are 5 T cell receptor beta chains from a single sample sequenced in a study of cytomegalovirus exposure and HLA in healthy donors. The protocol was immunoSEQ multiplex PCR, while the TCRdb copy is restricted to in-frame clones and leaves out a portion. The table records under 250,000 clones, about nine tenths of them present only once. Specimen: PBMCs. The source of these receptors is a woman under 30 in good health and CMV-seropositive.

J is TRBJ1-1 and V is TRBV5-4, with D perhaps matching TRBD1 (5 bases). CDR1 and CDR2 from the germline V gene are SGHNT and YYREEE (reference sequence). This CDR3 has 15 amino acids. Trimming cost V 4 bases and J 1 base, with 14 bases left between them. The CDR3 loop reads CASSPEVGQNTEAFF. The CDR3 nucleotides read TGTGCCAGCAGCCCGGAAGTAGGACAGAACACTGAAGCTTTCTTT.

The chain joins TRBV30 to TRBJ2-3; TRBD2 matches 10 bases. The germline V gene encodes CDR1 GTSNPN and CDR2 SVGIG (reference sequence). Trimming took 0 bases from V and 6 from J; bases not matched to a gene: 15. The CDR3 consists of 18 residues. CDR3: CAWSVKFPLAGVRDTQYF. CDR3 sequence (DNA): TGTGCCTGGAGTGTAAAATTCCCGCTAGCGGGAGTAAGGGATACGCAGTATTTT.

The chain is built from TRBV4-1 and TRBJ1-2; TRBD1 might be the D (5 bases). The CDR3 is made up of 18 amino acids. The V gene lost 1 base and the J gene lost 7 bases, with 25 bases spanning the gap. CDR1 is MGHRA, CDR2 YSYEKL, per germline. The CDR3 DNA reads TGCGCCAGCAGCCAAGGGATTACCGGGGCCGAAACAGCGGGTGGCTACACCTTC. Its translation is CASSQGITGAETAGGYTF.

The chain joins TRBV27 to TRBJ1-1; D perhaps matches TRBD1 (5 bases). CDR3 length equals 14 residues. V was cut by 7 bases and J by 4 bases, with 16 bases left in between. Germline CDR1 reads MNHEY; CDR2 reads SMNVEV (reference sequence). For the CDR3, the DNA is TGTGCCAGCAAGGGTCTCGGGGGGGGCACTGAAGCTTTCTTT. Protein sequence: CASKGLGGGTEAFF.

This chain connects TRBV29-1 to TRBJ1-2; unclear D gene. Trimming removed 3 bases from V and 0 bases from J, with 14 bases in between. Per the germline V gene, CDR1 is SQVTM and CDR2 is ANQGSEA. The CDR3 extends over 15 amino acids. The CDR3 loop is CSVDEGGFTNYGYTF. CDR3 nucleotides: TGCAGCGTTGATGAGGGAGGTTTTACTAACTATGGCTACACCTTC.